These 7 T cell receptor beta chains were sequenced from one sample in a study of blood T cell repertoires in COVID-19 (dated by TCRdb to the early 2020s). The library was obtained by the immunoSEQ multiplex PCR assay. TCRdb mirrors the immuneACCESS table, restricted to in-frame sequences. Some clones are absent from its copies; in checked studies, under half trace to an unresolved V gene, and the reason for the others is unknown. The sample contains 250,000 or so clones, just under 90% of them found a single time. About 4% of the sample is in the top ten clones. The material sequenced was PBMCs or T cells enriched from blood (not recorded which). The receptor set was obtained from a woman aged 25 to 39 with acute COVID-19.

The V call is TRBV28, the J call TRBJ1-5; 7 bases fit TRBD1. The V and J ends lost 11 bases and 2 bases, in that order; junction bases with no gene match: 15. CDR1 MDHEN and CDR2 SYDVKM come from the germline V gene. The CDR3 runs to 16 residues. Here the CDR3 reads CALSGQGGYGNQPQHF. In DNA, the CDR3 is TGTGCCCTCTCCGGGCAGGGGGGATACGGCAATCAGCCCCAGCATTTT.

The chain uses TRBV6-5 and TRBJ1-1; D not certain. Germline V CDR1 and CDR2: MNHEY, SVGAGI. The CDR3 has 14 residues. The V gene lost 6 bases and the J gene lost 7 bases, with 18 bases spanning the gap. The CDR3 DNA sequence: TGTGCCAGCAGACGCGGGCGCCCCACCTATGAAGCTTTCTTT. This encodes CASRRGRPTYEAFF.

The chain has TRBV10-2 and TRBJ1-1; the D is unclear. Germline V CDR1 and CDR2: WSHSY, SAAADI. The CDR3 sequence is 12 residues long. The V and J ends lost 4 bases and 6 bases respectively, with 9 bases between them. The CDR3 DNA follows: TGCGCCAGCAGTGTGGGAGGTTCTGAAGCTTTCTTT. Its protein is CASSVGGSEAFF.

V is TRBV28 and J is TRBJ1-4, with D possibly TRBD1 on 5 matching bases. This CDR3 region has 14 residues. Per germline, CDR1 MDHEN and CDR2 SYDVKM. Trimming took 8 bases from V and 3 from J, leaving 13 bases between them. The DNA for the CDR3 is TGTGCCAGCGGCTCGGGGGGTCCTAATGAAAAACTGTTTTTT. This sequence encodes CASGSGGPNEKLFF.

The chain joins TRBV9 to TRBJ1-1; TRBD1 is a possible D gene (6 bases). CDR1 is SGDLS and CDR2 is YYNGEE in the germline V gene. The CDR3 covers 15 residues. V lost 0 bases and J lost 4, with 13 bases in between. CDR3 region: CASSVDAGALTEAFF. The DNA for the CDR3 is TGTGCCAGCAGCGTAGACGCGGGGGCGCTCACTGAAGCTTTCTTT.

This clone was picked up a small number of times. The chain joins TRBV4-3 to TRBJ1-2, with a weak D call TRBD1 (5 bases). Trimming left V 0 bases short and J 3 bases short, with 11 bases between. The CDR3 totals 15 residues. Germline-derived CDR1 and CDR2 are LGHNA and YSLEER. The CDR3 reads CASSQDTQGDYGYTF. In DNA form, the CDR3 reads TGCGCCAGCAGCCAAGATACGCAGGGCGACTATGGCTACACCTTC.

V is TRBV3-1 (or the pseudogene TRBV3-2) and J is TRBJ2-1; D might be TRBD2 (5 bases). CDR1 and CDR2 (germline): LGHDT, YNNKEL (reference sequence). The CDR3 covers 15 residues. The V end lost 1 base, the J end lost 4 bases, and 11 bases lay between the germline ends. CDR3 in amino acids: CASSQGGGGYNEQFF. The CDR3 DNA follows: TGTGCCAGCAGCCAAGGCGGCGGAGGATACAATGAGCAGTTCTTC.